The T cell receptor beta chain described here comes from a study of T cell repertoires in cytomegalovirus infection. About the research overall: Shared public TCR beta signatures pointed to both CMV infection and a matching HLA type.

General study findings and limits: People with CMV and the relevant HLA were identified by cumulative public TCR beta family frequency. Across the ex vivo response, the dominant clonotypes were HLA-C-restricted CMV-specific TCR beta clonotypes.

Turning to this clonotype: Its matching antigen is unknown.

MiXCR, applied by TCRdb to the reads, yields one record per CDR3 protein. The sample lists roughly 600,000 distinct CDR3 sequences, 24% occurring once. Trimming stripped 7 bases from V and 4 bases from J, with 10 bases between. From germline, CDR1 is LNHNV and CDR2 YYDKDF (reference sequence). This CDR3 is built from 13 residues. The V gene is TRBV15, the J gene TRBJ2-2; weak D call: TRBD1 (5 bases). Sequenced input: CD8+ T cells from PBMCs. The origin of this receptor is a human donor in good health (CMV status not recorded). Some clones in this sample may be carry-over from other donors' samples. The CDR3 DNA reads TGTGCCACCACACAGGAATCCACCGGGGAGCTGTTTTTT. It is translated as CATTQESTGELFF. Supplemented by reference TRBV15 and TRBJ2-2, the full variable domain reads DAMVIQNPRYQVTQFGKPVTLSCSQTLNHNVMYWYQQKSSQAPKLLFHYYDKDFNNEADTPDNFQSRRPNTSFCFLDIRSPGLGDTAMYLCATTQESTGELFFGEGSRLTVL.